These 14 T cell receptor beta chains share one sample of origin, sequenced in a study of cytomegalovirus exposure and HLA in healthy donors. PCR primers comprised 60 Vbeta and 13 Jbeta primers. Some clones are missing from TCRdb's copy, which holds only in-frame ones; the method was immunoSEQ multiplex PCR. The repertoire holds about 94,000 clones, around 68% seen once, with about a fifth in the top ten. Material for sequencing was PBMCs. All receptors come from a man aged 25-40 years in good health and CMV-seropositive.

This chain joins TRBV4-2 and TRBJ2-7; tentative D call: TRBD1 (6 bases). The CDR3 loop spans 13 amino acids. The germline V gene has CDR1 LGHNA and CDR2 YNFKEQ. The V end lost 2 bases, the J end lost 7 bases, and 12 bases lay between the germline ends. In DNA form, the CDR3 reads TGTGCCAGCAGCCAAAATACAGGGTGGGAGCAGTACTTC. Its translation: CASSQNTGWEQYF.

V gene TRBV4-3 combines with J gene TRBJ1-2, with D possibly being TRBD1 (5 bases). This CDR3 spans 16 amino acids. The germline gives CDR1 LGHNA, CDR2 YSLEER. V gave up 0 bases and J gave up 4 bases, with 15 bases separating them. CDR3 in DNA: TGCGCCAGCAGCCAAGAGTCCGGGAGGGGAGTCTATGGCTACACCTTC. Its protein is CASSQESGRGVYGYTF.

V gene TRBV2 combines with J gene TRBJ2-1, with TRBD2 as a possible D gene (5 bases). Germline V gene sequence: CDR1 SNHLY, CDR2 FYNNEI. The CDR3 length is 17 residues. The V end was cut by 5 bases, the J end by 1 base, with 18 bases between. The CDR3 loop reads CASSLGKPPGSYNEQFF. In nucleotides, the CDR3 is TGTGCCAGCAGTTTGGGGAAGCCTCCGGGGTCCTACAATGAGCAGTTCTTC.

Comment on this clone: Sequence at one end of the junction differs from germline and may be a read error. This chain joins TRBV29-1 and TRBJ1-5; D remains ambiguous. The CDR3 has 13 amino acids. Germline V lookup: CDR1 SQVTM, CDR2 ANQGSEA. The CDR3 loop is CSVSENSNQPQNF. As DNA, the CDR3 is TGCAGCGTTTCCGAAAATAGCAATCAGCCCCAGAATTTT.

This chain connects TRBV30 to TRBJ2-1; 10 bases line up with TRBD2. CDR1 GTSNPN and CDR2 SVGIG come from the germline V gene (reference sequence). The CDR3 length is 16 residues. The ends lost 2 bases at V and 14 bases at J; junction bases unmatched: 18. The CDR3 loop is CAWSLSWTGSGRAKFF. The CDR3 nucleotides are TGTGCCTGGAGTCTCTCGTGGACAGGGAGCGGGAGGGCCAAGTTCTTC. Full variable domain (rest looked up from reference TRBV30 and TRBJ2-1): SQTIHQWPATLVQPVGSPLSLECTVEGTSNPNLYWYRQAAGRGLQLLFYSVGIGQISSEVPQNLSASRPQDRQFILSSKKLLLSDSGFYLCAWSLSWTGSGRAKFFGPGTRLTVL.

This clone was observed a few times. The J gene is TRBJ2-2, the V gene TRBV30; D not resolved. CDR1 and CDR2 from the germline V gene are GTSNPN and SVGIG (reference sequence). The germline V and J ends were trimmed by 4 bases and 2 bases, with 5 bases remaining between them. This CDR3 comprises 12 residues. The CDR3 region has the DNA TGTGCCTGGAATAGTAACACCGGGGAGCTGTTTTTT. Amino acid sequence: CAWNSNTGELFF. Together with reference TRBV30 and TRBJ2-2, the CDR3 gives the full variable domain: SQTIHQWPATLVQPVGSPLSLECTVEGTSNPNLYWYRQAAGRGLQLLFYSVGIGQISSEVPQNLSASRPQDRQFILSSKKLLLSDSGFYLCAWNSNTGELFFGEGSRLTVL.

The chain is built from TRBV6-5 and TRBJ2-5; D may be TRBD2 (5 bases). CDR1 and CDR2 (germline): MNHEY, SVGAGI. The CDR3 is made up of 14 amino acids. The V end was cut by 2 bases, the J end by 5 bases, with 12 bases between. The DNA of the CDR3 is TGTGCCAGCAGTTACACGAGGGCTCGGGAGACCCAGTACTTC. Translating it yields CASSYTRARETQYF.

The chain employs TRBV19 and TRBJ1-2; a weak D match, TRBD1 (5 bases). The ends were cut back, 6 bases at V and 9 bases at J, with 17 bases in the middle. CDR1 LNHDA and CDR2 SQIVND come from the germline V gene (reference sequence). The CDR3 is 13 residues long. This CDR3 reads CASSPQGKGSYTF. CDR3 nucleotide sequence: TGTGCCAGTAGCCCCCAGGGCAAAGGTAGCTACACCTTC.

The rearrangement uses TRBV7-9 and TRBJ2-1; D remains ambiguous. V lost 8 bases to trimming and J lost 10 bases, with 9 bases between them. CDR1 and CDR2 from the germline V gene are SEHNR and FQNEAQ (reference sequence). This CDR3 has 10 residues. The CDR3 nucleotides read TGTGCCAGCTCCGTGGGCGAGCAGTTCTTC. Translated: CASSVGEQFF. Variable domain in full (rest from reference TRBV7-9 and TRBJ2-1): DTGVSQNPRHKITKRGQNVTFRCDPISEHNRLYWYRQTLGQGPEFLTYFQNEAQLEKSRLLSDRFSAERPKGSFSTLEIQRTEQGDSAMYLCASSVGEQFFGPGTRLTVL.

V and J are TRBV7-2 and TRBJ2-6; 9 positions agree with TRBD1. The CDR3 spans 17 residues. V shed 3 bases, J shed 0 bases, and the junction held 3 bases outside the gene matches. Looked up from germline, CDR1 is SGHTA and CDR2 is FQGNSA. CDR3 residues: CASSLTGGSSGANVLTF. The DNA for the CDR3 is TGTGCCAGCAGCTTGACAGGGGGGAGCTCTGGGGCCAACGTCCTGACTTTC.

V gene TRBV5-1 combines with J gene TRBJ2-5; TRBD2 aligns across 8 bases. The V gene end was trimmed by 4 bases and the J gene end by 1 base; junction bases not matched to a gene: 9. Per germline, CDR1 SGHRS and CDR2 YFSETQ. There are 16 residues in the CDR3. CDR3 nucleotides: TGCGCCAGCAGCCCGTTTGGGGCGGGGGGCCAAGAGACCCAGTACTTC. Residues: CASSPFGAGGQETQYF.

This clone turned up a few times. This specimen includes other DNA sequences encoding the same CDR3. The chain joins TRBV7-9 to TRBJ1-2; maybe TRBD1 (6 bases). Between the trimmed V and J ends, which lost 3 bases and 6 bases, there was a span of 11 bases. In germline, CDR1 is SEHNR, CDR2 FQNEAQ (reference sequence). The CDR3 has 13 amino acids. CDR3: CASSFQKGDGYTF. The DNA of the CDR3 is TGTGCCAGCAGCTTTCAAAAGGGGGATGGCTACACCTTC.

This clone was observed a few times. The V call is TRBV27, the J call TRBJ1-4, with a weak D call TRBD1 (5 bases). Trimming pared 3 bases from V and 0 bases from J, leaving 8 bases between. The germline V gene encodes CDR1 MNHEY and CDR2 SMNVEV (reference sequence). The CDR3 has 15 residues. The CDR3 DNA reads TGTGCCAGCAGTTTTCAGGGTGCAACTAATGAAAAACTGTTTTTT. Translation: CASSFQGATNEKLFF.

Here the CDR3 reads CASSGDSPNTGELFF. The CDR3 bases are TGTGCCAGCAGCGGGGACAGCCCGAACACCGGGGAGCTGTTTTTT. This chain connects TRBV7-3 to TRBJ2-2; TRBD1 matches 7 bases. CDR1 is SGHTA and CDR2 is FQGTGA in the germline V gene. Unmatched junction bases numbered 3, after V lost 5 bases and J lost 0 bases. This CDR3 contains 15 residues.